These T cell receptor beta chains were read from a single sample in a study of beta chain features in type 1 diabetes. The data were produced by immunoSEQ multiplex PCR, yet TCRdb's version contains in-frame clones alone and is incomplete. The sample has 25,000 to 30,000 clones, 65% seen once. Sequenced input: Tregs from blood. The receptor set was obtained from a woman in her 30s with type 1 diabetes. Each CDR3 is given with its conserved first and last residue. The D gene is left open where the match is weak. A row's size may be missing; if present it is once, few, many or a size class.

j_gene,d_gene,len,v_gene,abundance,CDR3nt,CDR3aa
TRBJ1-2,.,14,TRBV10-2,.,TGCGCCAGCATACCGCAACCACAGGGTGTAGGCTACACCTTC,CASIPQPQGVGYTF
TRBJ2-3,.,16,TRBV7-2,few,TGTGCCAGCAGCTTAGCCCTAGCCCGGAGCACAGATACGCAGTATTTT,CASSLALARSTDTQYF
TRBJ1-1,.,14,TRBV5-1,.,TGCGCCAGCAGCTTGGCCCGGGGGAACACTGAAGCTTTCTTT,CASSLARGNTEAFF
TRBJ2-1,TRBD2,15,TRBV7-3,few,TGTGCCAGCAGCCCCGGGACTAGCGGCGGCAATGAGCAGTTCTTC,CASSPGTSGGNEQFF
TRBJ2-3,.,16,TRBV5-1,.,TGCGCCAGCAGCTTTCGGGGAACGTCGAGCACAGATACGCAGTATTTT,CASSFRGTSSTDTQYF
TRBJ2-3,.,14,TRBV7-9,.,TGTGCCAGCAGCTTAGAACAGGTGACAGATACGCAGTATTTT,CASSLEQVTDTQYF
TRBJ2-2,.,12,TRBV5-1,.,TGCGCCAGCAGTACAACAGCTGGGGAGCTGTTTTTT,CASSTTAGELFF
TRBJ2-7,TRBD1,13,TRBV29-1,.,TGCAGCGTTGTTGGACAGGGGATGTACGAGCAGTACTTC,CSVVGQGMYEQYF
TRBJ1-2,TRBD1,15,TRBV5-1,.,TGCGCCAGCAGCTTCGGGACAGGGTCTAACTATGGCTACACCTTC,CASSFGTGSNYGYTF
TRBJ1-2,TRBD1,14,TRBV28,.,TGTGCCACTACTTCCACAGGGGGCCCGGTTGGCTACACCTTC,CATTSTGGPVGYTF
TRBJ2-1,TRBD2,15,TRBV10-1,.,TGCGCCAGCAGTGTAAGAGCGGGAGTTTACAATGAGCAGTTCTTC,CASSVRAGVYNEQFF
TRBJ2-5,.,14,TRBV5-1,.,TGCGCCAGCAGCTTGGGTTCCCGGGGTGAGACCCAGTACTTC,CASSLGSRGETQYF
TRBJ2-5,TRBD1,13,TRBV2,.,TGTGCCAGCAGGGACAGGGGACAAGAGACCCAGTACTTC,CASRDRGQETQYF
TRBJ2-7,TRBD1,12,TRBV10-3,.,TGTGCCATCAGGGACAGGCCCTACGAGCAGTACTTC,CAIRDRPYEQYF
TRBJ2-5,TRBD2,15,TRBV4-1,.,TGCGCCAGCAGCCCGCGACTAGCGGGAGGGGAGACCCAGTACTTC,CASSPRLAGGETQYF
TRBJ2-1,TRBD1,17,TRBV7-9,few,TGTGCCAGCAGCTCACGGCCCCGGGACAGGGTCGGGGATGAGCAGTTCTTC,CASSSRPRDRVGDEQFF
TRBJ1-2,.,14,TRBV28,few,TGTGCCAGCAGTTTATCTTACGGGGACTATGGCTACACCTTC,CASSLSYGDYGYTF
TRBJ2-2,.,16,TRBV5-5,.,TGTGCCAGCAGCCAAATGGGGGGTAGGAACACCGGGGAGCTGTTTTTT,CASSQMGGRNTGELFF
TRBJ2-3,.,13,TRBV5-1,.,TGCGCCAGCAGCTTGGATCCTTCTGATACGCAGTATTTT,CASSLDPSDTQYF
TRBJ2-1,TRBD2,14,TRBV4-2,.,TGTGCCAGCAGCCAAGGGCGAGCGGGAGCTGAGCAGTTCTTC,CASSQGRAGAEQFF
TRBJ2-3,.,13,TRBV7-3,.,TGTGCCAGCAGCTTAAGTATTTCAGATACGCAGTATTTT,CASSLSISDTQYF
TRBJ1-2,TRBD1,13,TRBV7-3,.,TGTGCCAGCAGCTCCAGGACAGGGAAGGGCTACACCTTC,CASSSRTGKGYTF
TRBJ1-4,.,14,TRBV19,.,TGTGCCAGTAGTATAAGGGAGGCTAATGAAAAACTGTTTTTT,CASSIREANEKLFF
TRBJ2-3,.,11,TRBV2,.,TGTGCCAGCAGGCAGGCAGATACGCAGTATTTT,CASRQADTQYF
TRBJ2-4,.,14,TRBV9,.,TGTGCCAGCAGCGTAAGGCCGAATGAGGACATTCAGTACTTC,CASSVRPNEDIQYF
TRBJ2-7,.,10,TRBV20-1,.,TGCAGTGCCCACCCCTATGCGCAGTACTTC,CSAHPYAQYF
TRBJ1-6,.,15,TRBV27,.,TGTGCCAGCAGCCAAACCGGGACTTATAATTCACCCCTCCACTTT,CASSQTGTYNSPLHF
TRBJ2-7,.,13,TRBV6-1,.,TGTGCCAGCGTCCGGGACTCCTCCTACGAGCAGTACTTC,CASVRDSSYEQYF
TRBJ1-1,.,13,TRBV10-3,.,TGTGCCATCAGTGAGTCCCCAGACACTGAAGCTTTCTTT,CAISESPDTEAFF
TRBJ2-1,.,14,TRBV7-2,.,TGTGCCAGCAGCGTTAGCGGCTCCTACAATGAGCAGTTCTTC,CASSVSGSYNEQFF
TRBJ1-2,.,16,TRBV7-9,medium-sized,TGTGCCAGCAGCTCGATAGAAGGGGGAAGTGACTATGGCTACACCTTC,CASSSIEGGSDYGYTF
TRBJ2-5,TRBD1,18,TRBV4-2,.,TGTGCCAGCAGCCAAGGTTCACAGGGGGCGGGTTGGCAAGAGACCCAGTACTTC,CASSQGSQGAGWQETQYF
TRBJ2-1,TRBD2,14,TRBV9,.,TGTGCCAGCAGCGAGACTAGCGGGAGCAGTGAGCAGTTCTTC,CASSETSGSSEQFF
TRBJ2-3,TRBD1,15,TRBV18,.,TGTGCCAGCTCAACGGGGACAGGGCGGTCGGATACGCAGTATTTT,CASSTGTGRSDTQYF
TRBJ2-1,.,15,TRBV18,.,TGTGCCAGCTCACCCCCACAGGTCACGTACAATGAGCAGTTCTTC,CASSPPQVTYNEQFF
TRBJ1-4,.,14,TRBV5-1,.,TGCGCCAGCAGGTTGGAACCAACAGATGAAAAACTGTTTTTT,CASRLEPTDEKLFF
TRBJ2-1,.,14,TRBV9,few,TGTGCCAGCAGCGTAGATACTAGGTATGGTGAGCAGTTCTTC,CASSVDTRYGEQFF
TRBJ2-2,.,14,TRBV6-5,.,TGTGCCAGCAGTTACGCCGACTGGGCCGGGGAGCTGTTTTTT,CASSYADWAGELFF
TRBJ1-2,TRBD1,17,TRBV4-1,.,TGCGCCAGCAGCCAAGAGGGGCACCGGGACAGGAAGATTGGCTACACCTTC,CASSQEGHRDRKIGYTF
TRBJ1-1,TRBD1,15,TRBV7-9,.,TGTGCCAGCAGCCCCCGACAGGGACGTAACACTGAAGCTTTCTTT,CASSPRQGRNTEAFF
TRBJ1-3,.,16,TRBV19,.,TGTGCCAGTAGCCCGACTCGGAGGGGATCTGGAAACACCATATATTTT,CASSPTRRGSGNTIYF
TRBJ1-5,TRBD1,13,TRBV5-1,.,TGCGCCAGCAGCTTCGGACAGGATCAGCCCCAGCATTTT,CASSFGQDQPQHF
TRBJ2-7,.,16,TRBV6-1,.,TGTGCCAGCAGTGAAAACGTCGGGACTGCCCCCTACGAGCAGTACTTC,CASSENVGTAPYEQYF